Detailed here is one T cell receptor (beta chain). Trimming left V 4 bases short and J 0 bases short, with 9 bases between. Germline V gene lookup returns CDR1 ENHRY and CDR2 SYGVKD. The CDR3 spans 15 residues. Per the original methods: Nucleated cell counts were estimated from reference gene primer amplification. Here immunoSEQ multiplex PCR was the method, and the copy in TCRdb shows in-frame clones only, minus some. V, J and clone size are taken as reported in that table, and D and trimming were inferred from the DNA itself. The sample shows 65,000 to 80,000 clones, about 90% of them seen only once. The data were taken from a study of blood T cell repertoires in COVID-19. The wider study: Sites across the United States, Italy and Spain contributed samples from acute and convalescent COVID-19. T cells, B-cell-depleted T cells, or PBMCs provided the cDNA or gDNA that served as material.

The J gene is TRBJ1-4, the V gene TRBV10-3; weak D call: TRBD1 (5 bases). What was sequenced was peripheral blood. The receptor was derived from a human donor in a cohort sampled during active COVID-19. DNA for the CDR3: TGTGCCATCAGTGGGGGGGGTGCAACTAATGAAAAACTGTTTTTT. As protein: CAISGGGATNEKLFF.